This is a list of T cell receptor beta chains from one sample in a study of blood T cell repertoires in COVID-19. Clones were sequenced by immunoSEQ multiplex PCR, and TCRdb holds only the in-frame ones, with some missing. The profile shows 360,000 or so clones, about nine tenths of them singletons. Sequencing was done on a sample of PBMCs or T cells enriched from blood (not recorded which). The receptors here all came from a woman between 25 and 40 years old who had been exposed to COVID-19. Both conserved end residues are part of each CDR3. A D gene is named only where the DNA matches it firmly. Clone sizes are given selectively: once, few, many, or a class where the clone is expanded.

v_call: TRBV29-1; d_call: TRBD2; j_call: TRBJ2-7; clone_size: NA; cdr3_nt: TGCAAGTCGGGGGGGCCCAGCGGGAGGGCCCACACTATCTCCTACGAGCAGTACTTC; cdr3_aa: CKSGGPSGRAHTISYEQYF
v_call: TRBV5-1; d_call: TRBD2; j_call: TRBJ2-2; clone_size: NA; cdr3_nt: TGCGCCAGTAGGGCCGGGACTAGCGGGAGTGGCACCGGGGAGCTGTTTTTT; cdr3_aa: CASRAGTSGSGTGELFF
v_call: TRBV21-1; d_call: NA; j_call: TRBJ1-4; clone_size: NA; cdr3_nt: TGTGCCAGCAGGCCAGGGCGCCCTAATGAAAAACTGTTTTTT; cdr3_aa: CASRPGRPNEKLFF
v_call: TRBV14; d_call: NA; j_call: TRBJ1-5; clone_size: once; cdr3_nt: TGTGCCAGCAGCCAGACATTAAATCAGCCCCAGCATTTT; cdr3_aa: CASSQTLNQPQHF
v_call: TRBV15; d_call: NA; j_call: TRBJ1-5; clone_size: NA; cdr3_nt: TGTGCCACCAGCAGGGATACAGGGCCGGGGCAGCCCCAGCATTTT; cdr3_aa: CATSRDTGPGQPQHF
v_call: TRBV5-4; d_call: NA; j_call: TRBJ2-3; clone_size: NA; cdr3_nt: TGTGCCAGCAGCTCCGGACAGGGAGGGAGTACAGATACGCAGTATTTT; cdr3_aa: CASSSGQGGSTDTQYF
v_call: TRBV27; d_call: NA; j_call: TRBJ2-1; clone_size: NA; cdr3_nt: TGTGCCAGCAGTTTACTAGCACCACGCTCCTACAATGAGCAGTTCTTC; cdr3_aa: CASSLLAPRSYNEQFF
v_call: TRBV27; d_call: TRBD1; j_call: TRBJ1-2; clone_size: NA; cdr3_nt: TGTGCCAGCAGTTACGGACAGGGGGATTGGGGCTACACCTTC; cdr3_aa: CASSYGQGDWGYTF
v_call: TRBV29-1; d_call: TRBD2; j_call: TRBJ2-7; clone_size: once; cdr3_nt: TGCAGCGTTCGGGGGGTGGGTCTCTACGAGCAGTACTTC; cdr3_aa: CSVRGVGLYEQYF
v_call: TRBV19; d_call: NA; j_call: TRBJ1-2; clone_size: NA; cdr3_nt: TGTGCCAGTAACCCCCAACAGGGTACCCACTATGGCTACACCTTC; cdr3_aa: CASNPQQGTHYGYTF